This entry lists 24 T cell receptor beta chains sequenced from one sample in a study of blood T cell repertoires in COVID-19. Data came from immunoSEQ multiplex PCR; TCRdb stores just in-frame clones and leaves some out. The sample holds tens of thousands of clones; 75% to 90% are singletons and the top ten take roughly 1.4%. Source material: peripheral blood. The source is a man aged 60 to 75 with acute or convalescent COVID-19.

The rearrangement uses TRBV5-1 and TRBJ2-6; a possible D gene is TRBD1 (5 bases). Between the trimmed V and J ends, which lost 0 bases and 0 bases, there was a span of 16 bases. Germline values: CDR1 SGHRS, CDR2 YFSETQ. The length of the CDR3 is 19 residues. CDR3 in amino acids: CASSLGVGALSSGANVLTF. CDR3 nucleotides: TGCGCCAGCAGCTTGGGGGTAGGGGCTTTGAGCTCTGGGGCCAACGTCCTGACTTTC.

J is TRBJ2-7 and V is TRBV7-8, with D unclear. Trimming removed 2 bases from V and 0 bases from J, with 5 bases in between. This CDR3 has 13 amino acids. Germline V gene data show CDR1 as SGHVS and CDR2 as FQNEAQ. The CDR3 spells CASSLTNSYEQYF. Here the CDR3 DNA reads TGTGCCAGCAGCTTAACTAACTCCTACGAGCAGTACTTC.

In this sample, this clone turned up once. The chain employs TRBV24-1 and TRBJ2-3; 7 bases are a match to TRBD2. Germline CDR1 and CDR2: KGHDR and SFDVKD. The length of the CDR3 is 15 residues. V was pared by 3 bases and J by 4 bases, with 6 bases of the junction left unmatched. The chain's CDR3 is CATSDPPAGADTQYF. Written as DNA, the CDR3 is TGTGCCACCAGTGATCCCCCGGCGGGAGCAGATACGCAGTATTTT.

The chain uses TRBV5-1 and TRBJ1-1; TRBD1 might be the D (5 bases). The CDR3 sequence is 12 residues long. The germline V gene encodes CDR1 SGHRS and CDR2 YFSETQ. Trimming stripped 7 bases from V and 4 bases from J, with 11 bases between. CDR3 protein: CASRGAGTEAFF. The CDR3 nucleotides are TGCGCCAGCCGCGGGGCCGGCACTGAAGCTTTCTTT.

CDR3 sequence reads: CASRQGPHTEAFF. For the CDR3, the DNA is TGTGCCAGCAGGCAGGGCCCCCACACTGAAGCTTTCTTT. This chain links TRBV6-5 with TRBJ1-1, with a tentative D call TRBD1 (5 bases). Trimming took off 6 bases at V and 3 bases at J, with 11 bases between the two ends. The germline gives CDR1 MNHEY, CDR2 SVGAGI. The CDR3 totals 13 residues.

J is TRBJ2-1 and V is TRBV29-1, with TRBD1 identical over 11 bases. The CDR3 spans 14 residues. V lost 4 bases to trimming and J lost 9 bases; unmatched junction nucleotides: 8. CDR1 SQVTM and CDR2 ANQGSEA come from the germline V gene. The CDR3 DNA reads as TGCAGCGTTGTTAGGACAGGGGGCTTTAGTGAGCAGTTCTTC. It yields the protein CSVVRTGGFSEQFF.

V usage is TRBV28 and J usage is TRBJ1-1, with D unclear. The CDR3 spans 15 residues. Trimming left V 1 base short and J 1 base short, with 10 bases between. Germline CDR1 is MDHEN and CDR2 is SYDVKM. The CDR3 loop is CASSLFPGRNTEAFF. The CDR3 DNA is TGTGCCAGCAGTTTATTCCCGGGAAGGAACACTGAAGCTTTCTTT.

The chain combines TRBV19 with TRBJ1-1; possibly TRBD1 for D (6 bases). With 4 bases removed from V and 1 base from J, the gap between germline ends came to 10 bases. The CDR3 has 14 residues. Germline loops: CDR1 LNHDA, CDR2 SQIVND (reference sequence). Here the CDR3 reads CASSTRQENTEAFF. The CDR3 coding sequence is TGTGCCAGTAGTACAAGACAGGAGAACACTGAAGCTTTCTTT.

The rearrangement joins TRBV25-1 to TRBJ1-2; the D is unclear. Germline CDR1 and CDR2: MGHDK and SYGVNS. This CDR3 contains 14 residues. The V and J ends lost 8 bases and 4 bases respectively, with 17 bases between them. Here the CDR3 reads CASSSSLTGYGYTF. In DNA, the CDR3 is TGTGCCAGCTCCTCCAGCCTGACGGGCTATGGCTACACCTTC.

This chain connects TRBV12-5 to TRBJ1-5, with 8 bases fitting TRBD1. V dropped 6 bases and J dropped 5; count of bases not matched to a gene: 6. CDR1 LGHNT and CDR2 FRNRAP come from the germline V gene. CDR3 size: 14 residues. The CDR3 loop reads CASGRGQGDQPQHF. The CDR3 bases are TGTGCTAGTGGCCGCGGACAGGGCGATCAGCCCCAGCATTTT.

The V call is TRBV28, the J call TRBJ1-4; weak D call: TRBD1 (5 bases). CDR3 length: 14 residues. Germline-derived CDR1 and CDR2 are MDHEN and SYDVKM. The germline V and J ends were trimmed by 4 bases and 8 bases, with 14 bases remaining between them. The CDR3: CASSSPGGGEKLFF. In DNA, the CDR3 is TGTGCCAGCAGTTCTCCCGGGGGAGGAGAAAAACTGTTTTTT.

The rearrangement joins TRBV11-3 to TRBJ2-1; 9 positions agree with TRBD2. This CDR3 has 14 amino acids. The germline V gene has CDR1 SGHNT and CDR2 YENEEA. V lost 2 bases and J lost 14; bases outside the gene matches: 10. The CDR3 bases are TGTGCCAGCAGCTTATCAGGACTAGCGAGGTCGGAGTTCTTC. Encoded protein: CASSLSGLARSEFF. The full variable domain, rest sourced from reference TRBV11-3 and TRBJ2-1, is EAGVVQSPRYKIIEKKQPVAFWCNPISGHNTLYWYLQNLGQGPELLIRYENEEAVDDSQLPKDRFSAERLKGVDSTLKIQPAELGDSAVYLCASSLSGLARSEFFGPGTRLTVL.

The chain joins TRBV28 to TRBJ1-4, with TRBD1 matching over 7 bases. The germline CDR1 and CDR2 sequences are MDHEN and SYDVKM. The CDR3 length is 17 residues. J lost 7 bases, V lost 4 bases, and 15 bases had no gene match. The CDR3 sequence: CASSSIQGGDGGEKLFF. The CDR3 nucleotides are TGTGCCAGCAGTTCAATTCAGGGGGGAGACGGCGGTGAAAAACTGTTTTTT.

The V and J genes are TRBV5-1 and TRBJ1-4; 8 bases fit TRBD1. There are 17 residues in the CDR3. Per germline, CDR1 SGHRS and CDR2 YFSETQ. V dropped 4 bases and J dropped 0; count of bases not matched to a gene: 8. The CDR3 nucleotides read TGCGCCAGCAGCCCACAGGGGGATCTTTCAACTAATGAAAAACTGTTTTTT. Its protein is CASSPQGDLSTNEKLFF.

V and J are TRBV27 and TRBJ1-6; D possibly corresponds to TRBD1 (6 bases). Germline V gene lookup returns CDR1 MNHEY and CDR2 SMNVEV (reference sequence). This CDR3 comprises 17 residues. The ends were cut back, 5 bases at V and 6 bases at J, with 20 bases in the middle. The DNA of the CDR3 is TGTGCCAGCAGTGAGGCCTCTGGGGCAGGGGTTAATTCACCCCTCCACTTT. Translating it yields CASSEASGAGVNSPLHF.

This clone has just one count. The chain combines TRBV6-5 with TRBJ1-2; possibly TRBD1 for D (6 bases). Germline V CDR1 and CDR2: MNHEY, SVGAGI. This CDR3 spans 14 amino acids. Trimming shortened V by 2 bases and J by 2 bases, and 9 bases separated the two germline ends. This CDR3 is CASSYGRGNYGYTF. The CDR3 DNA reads TGTGCCAGCAGTTACGGCAGGGGAAACTATGGCTACACCTTC.

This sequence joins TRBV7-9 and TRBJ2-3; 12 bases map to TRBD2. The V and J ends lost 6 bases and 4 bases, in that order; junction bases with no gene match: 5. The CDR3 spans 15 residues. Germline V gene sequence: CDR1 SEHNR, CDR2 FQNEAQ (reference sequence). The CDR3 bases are TGTGCCAGCAGTCGACTAGCGGGAGCCCCAGATACGCAGTATTTT. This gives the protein CASSRLAGAPDTQYF.

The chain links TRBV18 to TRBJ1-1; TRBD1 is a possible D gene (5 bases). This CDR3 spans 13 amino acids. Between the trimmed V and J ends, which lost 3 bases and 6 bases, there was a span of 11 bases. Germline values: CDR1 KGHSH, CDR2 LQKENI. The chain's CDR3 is CASSPKQGSEAFF. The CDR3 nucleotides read TGTGCCAGCTCACCGAAGCAGGGCTCTGAAGCTTTCTTT.

CDR3 sequence (DNA): TGTGCCAGCAGCTCGGGACTAGCGGTCTACAATGAGCAGTTCTTC. Amino acids: CASSSGLAVYNEQFF. The chain is built from TRBV7-3 and TRBJ2-1; TRBD2 matches at 11 bases. After removal of 4 bases from V and 3 bases from J, the junction contained 2 bases not matched to a gene. Germline V lookup: CDR1 SGHTA, CDR2 FQGTGA. This CDR3 is built from 15 residues.

The chain's CDR3 is CASSELSGNTIYF. The CDR3 nucleotides are TGTGCCAGCAGTGAATTGAGTGGAAACACCATATATTTT. The chain recombines TRBV25-1 with TRBJ1-3; no clear D gene. The germline V gene encodes CDR1 MGHDK and CDR2 SYGVNS. The CDR3 covers 13 residues. Trimming took 1 base from V and 3 from J, leaving 4 bases between them.

The CDR3 DNA reads TGTGCCACCCAGACAGGGACCCACTCCCCTAACACTGAAGCTTTCTTT. Translated, it gives CATQTGTHSPNTEAFF. The V gene is TRBV19, the J gene TRBJ1-1, with TRBD1 matching over 7 bases. This CDR3 is 16 amino acids long. In germline, CDR1 is LNHDA, CDR2 SQIVND (reference sequence). The trim removed 10 bases at V and 2 bases at J, leaving 16 bases unmatched.

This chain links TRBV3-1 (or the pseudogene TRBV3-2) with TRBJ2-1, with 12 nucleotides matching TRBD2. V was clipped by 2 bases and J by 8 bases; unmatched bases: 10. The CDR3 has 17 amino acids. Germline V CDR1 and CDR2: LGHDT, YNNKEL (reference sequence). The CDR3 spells CASSQPLAGGPRDEQFF. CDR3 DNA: TGTGCCAGCAGCCAACCCCTAGCGGGAGGGCCTAGGGATGAGCAGTTCTTC.

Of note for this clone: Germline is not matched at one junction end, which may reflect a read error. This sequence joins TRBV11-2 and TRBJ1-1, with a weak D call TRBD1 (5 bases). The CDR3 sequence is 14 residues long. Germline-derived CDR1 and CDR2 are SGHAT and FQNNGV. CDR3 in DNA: TGTGCCAGCACCTTATGGGACTTCCACACTGAAGCTTTCTTT. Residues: CASTLWDFHTEAFF. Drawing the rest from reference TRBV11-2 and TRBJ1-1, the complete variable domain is EAGVAQSPRYKIIEKRQSVAFWCNPISGHATLYWYQQILGQGPKLLIQFQNNGVVDDSQLPKDRFSAERLKGVDSTLKIQPAKLEDSAVYLCASTLWDFHTEAFFGQGTRLTVV.

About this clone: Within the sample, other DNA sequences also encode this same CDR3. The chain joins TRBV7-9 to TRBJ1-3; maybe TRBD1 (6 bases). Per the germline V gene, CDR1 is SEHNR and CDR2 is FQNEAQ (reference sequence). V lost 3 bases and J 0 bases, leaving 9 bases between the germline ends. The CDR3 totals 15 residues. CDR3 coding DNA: TGTGCCAGCAGCTTCGGACAGCACTCTGGAAACACCATATATTTT. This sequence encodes CASSFGQHSGNTIYF.